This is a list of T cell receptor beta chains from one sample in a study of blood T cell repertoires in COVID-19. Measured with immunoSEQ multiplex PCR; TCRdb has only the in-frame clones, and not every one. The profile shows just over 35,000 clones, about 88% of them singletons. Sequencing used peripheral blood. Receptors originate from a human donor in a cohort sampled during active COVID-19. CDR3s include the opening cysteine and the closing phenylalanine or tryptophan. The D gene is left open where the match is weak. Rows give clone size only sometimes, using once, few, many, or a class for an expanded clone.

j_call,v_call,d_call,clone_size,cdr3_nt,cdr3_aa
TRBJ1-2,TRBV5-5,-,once,TGTGCCGGGTCCCGGGGAGTTAACTATGGCTACACCTTC,CAGSRGVNYGYTF
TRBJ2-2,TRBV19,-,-,TGTGCCAGTCGGACATCCGGCGACACCGGGGAGCTGTTTTTT,CASRTSGDTGELFF
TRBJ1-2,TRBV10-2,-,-,TGCGCCAGCAGCCTCACAGAAAGGGGAAACTATGGCTACACCTTC,CASSLTERGNYGYTF
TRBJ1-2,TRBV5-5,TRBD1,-,TGTGCCAGCAGCGCCGGGACAGGGTTTAGGGATGGCTACACCTTC,CASSAGTGFRDGYTF
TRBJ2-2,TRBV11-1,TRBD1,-,TGTGCCAGCAGCCCGGGACAGCAGAACACCGGGGAGCTGTTTTTT,CASSPGQQNTGELFF
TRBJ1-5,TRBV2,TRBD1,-,TGTGCCAGCAGTGAAAACAGGGGAAGCAATCAGCCCCAGCATTTT,CASSENRGSNQPQHF
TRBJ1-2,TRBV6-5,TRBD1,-,TGTGCCACCACGGGACAGGGGGCCCCTAACTATGGCTACACCTTC,CATTGQGAPNYGYTF
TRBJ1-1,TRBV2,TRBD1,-,TGTGCCAGCCGGGGACAGGGGGCGGCTGAAGCTTTCTTT,CASRGQGAAEAFF
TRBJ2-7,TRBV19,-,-,TGTGCCACCGAAGCCGACACGTACGAGCAGTACTTC,CATEADTYEQYF
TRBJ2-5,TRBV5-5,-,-,TGTGCCAGCAGCAGGGGCCGGACCCAGTACTTC,CASSRGRTQYF
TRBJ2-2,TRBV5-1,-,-,TGCGCCAGCAGTTCTCAGGGGAACACCGGGGAGCTGTTTTTT,CASSSQGNTGELFF
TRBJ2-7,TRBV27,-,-,TGTGCCAGCAGTATCGACAGTTCCTTGTACGAGCAGTACTTC,CASSIDSSLYEQYF
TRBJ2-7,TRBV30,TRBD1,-,TGTGCCTGGGACAGGACAGGGGACGAGCAGTACTTC,CAWDRTGDEQYF
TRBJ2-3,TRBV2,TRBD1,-,TGTGCCAGCATGGGACAGGGGTTAGATACGCAGTATTTT,CASMGQGLDTQYF
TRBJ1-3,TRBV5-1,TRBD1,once,TGCGCCAGTGCCGGGACAGGGGGCGCCGGCTCTGGAAACACCATATATTTT,CASAGTGGAGSGNTIYF
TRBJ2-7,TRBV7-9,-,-,TGTGCCAGCAGCCCCTCTACCTACGAGCAGTACTTC,CASSPSTYEQYF
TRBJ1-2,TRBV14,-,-,TGTGCCAGCAGCCAAGATTTAGGGGCTGGCTACACCTTC,CASSQDLGAGYTF
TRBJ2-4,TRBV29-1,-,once,TGCAGCGTTCGGTCCCTAGCCAAAAACATTCAGTACTTC,CSVRSLAKNIQYF
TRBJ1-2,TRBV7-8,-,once,TGTGCCAGCAGCTCAGGACACGAACTACAATATGGCTACACCTTC,CASSSGHELQYGYTF
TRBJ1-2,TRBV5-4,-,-,TGTGCCAGCAGCTTACAGGAGGGCTATGGCTACACCTTC,CASSLQEGYGYTF
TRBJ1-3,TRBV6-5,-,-,TGTGCCAGCAGCCGACAGTCTTTCTCTGGAAACACCATATATTTT,CASSRQSFSGNTIYF